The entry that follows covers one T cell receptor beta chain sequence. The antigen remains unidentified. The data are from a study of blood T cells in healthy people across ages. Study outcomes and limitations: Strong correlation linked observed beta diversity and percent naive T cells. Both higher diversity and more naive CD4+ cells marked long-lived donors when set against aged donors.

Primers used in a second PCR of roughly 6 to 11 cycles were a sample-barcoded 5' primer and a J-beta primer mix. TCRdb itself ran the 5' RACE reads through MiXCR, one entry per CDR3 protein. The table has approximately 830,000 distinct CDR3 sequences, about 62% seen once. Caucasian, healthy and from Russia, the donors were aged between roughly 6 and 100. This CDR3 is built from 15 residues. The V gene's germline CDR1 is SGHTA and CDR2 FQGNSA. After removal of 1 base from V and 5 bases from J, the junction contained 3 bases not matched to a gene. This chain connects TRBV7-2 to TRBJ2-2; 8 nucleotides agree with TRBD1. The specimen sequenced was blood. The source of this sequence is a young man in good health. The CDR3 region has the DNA TGTGCCAGCAGCTTAGTTACAGGGGGAACCGGGGAGCTGTTTTTT. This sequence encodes CASSLVTGGTGELFF. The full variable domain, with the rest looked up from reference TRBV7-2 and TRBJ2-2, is GAGVSQSPSNKVTEKGKDVELRCDPISGHTALYWYRQSLGQGLEFLIYFQGNSAPDKSGLPSDRFSAERTGGSVSTLTIQRTQQEDSAVYLCASSLVTGGTGELFFGEGSRLTVL.